The source of this T cell receptor beta chain is a study of shared clonotypes between healthy human individuals. On sorted subsets, replicate PCRs used about 180 ng DNA, or about 33,000 T cell genomes. Assay: immunoSEQ multiplex PCR; the TCRdb copy retains only in-frame clones and omits some. The table records under 2.5 million clones, roughly 92% of them present only once. Germline values: CDR1 SGHAT, CDR2 FQNNGV. Trimming removed 0 bases from V and 8 bases from J; junction bases left unmatched: 6. This CDR3 has 14 amino acids. The rearrangement joins TRBV11-2 to TRBJ1-2, with TRBD1 matching over 7 bases. The sequenced sample was naive CD4+ T cells from PBMCs. The subset: CD45RA+ positively selected. This clonotype was obtained from a young man in good health. Some clones in this sample may be carry-over from other donors' samples. CDR3 nucleotides: TGTGCCAGCAGCTTAGAAGGGACAGTGAACGGCTACACCTTC. As protein: CASSLEGTVNGYTF.